The 12 T cell receptor beta chains listed next were all sequenced from one sample in a study of beta chain features in type 1 diabetes. Regarding the study as a whole: All four CD4+ subsets from Type 1 diabetes patients carried moderately but significantly shorter TCRB CDR3s.

These receptors have no identified antigens. Of the isolated RNA, all was reverse transcribed, and so the sequenced material was expressed TCRB transcripts. Some clones are missing from TCRdb's copy, which holds only in-frame ones; the method was immunoSEQ multiplex PCR. This table holds a few hundred thousand clones, 14% found once. The sample taken for sequencing was naive CD4+ T cells from blood. The receptors were gathered from a man between 25 and 39 years old with type 1 diabetes.

The V call is TRBV7-2, the J call TRBJ2-3; D call uncertain. Germline-derived CDR1 and CDR2 are SGHTA and FQGNSA. V was trimmed by 4 bases and J by 0 bases, leaving 5 bases between them. The CDR3 covers 13 residues. The CDR3 protein is CASSSPSTDTQYF. Written as DNA, the CDR3 is TGTGCCAGCAGCTCCCCTAGCACAGATACGCAGTATTTT. Full variable domain (outside the CDR3, taken from reference TRBV7-2 and TRBJ2-3): GAGVSQSPSNKVTEKGKDVELRCDPISGHTALYWYRQSLGQGLEFLIYFQGNSAPDKSGLPSDRFSAERTGGSVSTLTIQRTQQEDSAVYLCASSSPSTDTQYFGPGTRLTVL.

A few counts support this clone. This sequence joins TRBV6-5 and TRBJ1-1; 11 nucleotides align to TRBD1. Germline V gene sequence: CDR1 MNHEY, CDR2 SVGAGI. V lost 10 bases, J lost 6 bases, and 1 base stayed unmatched. The CDR3 is made up of 11 amino acids. CDR3 bases: TGTGCCACGGACAGGGGGCCTGAAGCTTTCTTT. Residues: CATDRGPEAFF.

The chain has TRBV5-1 and TRBJ2-7; 11 bases align to TRBD2. This CDR3 spans 16 amino acids. V was clipped by 0 bases and J by 4 bases; unmatched bases: 6. CDR1 is SGHRS and CDR2 is YFSETQ in the germline V gene. The CDR3 DNA follows: TGCGCCAGCAGCTTGGGACTAGCGGGATCCGGATACGAGCAGTACTTC. This codes for CASSLGLAGSGYEQYF.

V and J are TRBV30 and TRBJ1-4, with 8 nucleotides matching TRBD1. Germline V gives CDR1 GTSNPN, CDR2 SVGIG (reference sequence). V dropped 5 bases and J dropped 0; count of bases not matched to a gene: 5. CDR3 size: 15 residues. The chain's CDR3 is CAWDRGGATNEKLFF. The CDR3 nucleotides read TGTGCCTGGGACAGGGGAGGGGCAACTAATGAAAAACTGTTTTTT.

This clone turned up a few times. This sequence joins TRBV19 and TRBJ2-1; TRBD2 agrees at 8 bases. Germline-derived CDR1 and CDR2 are LNHDA and SQIVND (reference sequence). The CDR3 extends over 15 amino acids. Losses at the gene ends were 6 bases for V and 6 bases for J; bases not matched to a gene: 10. DNA for the CDR3: TGTGCCAGTAGACCCACTAGCGGACGAGTCAATGAGCAGTTCTTC. Translating gives CASRPTSGRVNEQFF.

This clone was recorded a few times. The V gene is TRBV7-9, the J gene TRBJ2-2, with a possible D match to TRBD1 (5 bases). The CDR3 runs to 16 residues. The germline V and J ends were trimmed by 2 bases and 4 bases, with 14 bases remaining between them. Germline values: CDR1 SEHNR, CDR2 FQNEAQ (reference sequence). As DNA, the CDR3 is TGTGCCAGCAGCTTAAGGGGTACCCTCCCCACCGGGGAGCTGTTTTTT. Encoded protein: CASSLRGTLPTGELFF.

The table lists this clone with a few counts. This chain links TRBV9 with TRBJ2-2; tentative D call: TRBD2 (5 bases). V gave up 5 bases and J gave up 1 base, with 9 bases separating them. CDR1 and CDR2 from the germline V gene are SGDLS and YYNGEE. CDR3 size: 14 residues. CDR3 region: CASRAGVNTGELFF. CDR3 coding DNA: TGTGCCAGCAGGGCCGGGGTGAACACCGGGGAGCTGTTTTTT. The whole variable domain, filled in from reference TRBV9 and TRBJ2-2, reads DSGVTQTPKHLITATGQRVTLRCSPRSGDLSVYWYQQSLDQGLQFLIQYYNGEERAKGNILERFSAQQFPDLHSELNLSSLELGDSALYFCASRAGVNTGELFFGEGSRLTVL.

The chain employs TRBV11-3 and TRBJ1-1, with D uncertain. The CDR3 has 11 amino acids. The ends were cut back, 4 bases at V and 7 bases at J, with 7 bases in the middle. Germline V gives CDR1 SGHNT, CDR2 YENEEA. CDR3 DNA: TGTGCCAGCAGCTCGGGATTTGAAGCTTTCTTT. Amino acid sequence: CASSSGFEAFF.

The CDR3 is CASSSNGQGYFSGANVLTF. The CDR3 DNA reads TGTGCCAGCAGTTCGAACGGACAGGGCTACTTCTCTGGGGCCAACGTCCTGACTTTC. The chain carries TRBV28 and TRBJ2-6; TRBD1 matches at 8 bases. Germline lookup yields CDR1 MDHEN and CDR2 SYDVKM. The CDR3 has 19 amino acids. Trimming removed 4 bases from V and 0 bases from J; junction bases left unmatched: 11.

The rearrangement uses TRBV9 and TRBJ1-2; TRBD1 might be the D (6 bases). Germline CDR1 reads SGDLS; CDR2 reads YYNGEE. Trimming removed 3 bases from V and 4 bases from J, with 16 bases in between. The CDR3 is 15 amino acids. CDR3 nucleotide sequence: TGTGCCAGCAGCGATACACAGGGAGAGGGCTATGGCTACACCTTC. This codes for CASSDTQGEGYGYTF.

The chain couples TRBV5-4 to TRBJ2-3; a possible D gene is TRBD1 (7 bases). The CDR3 has 15 residues. V was cut by 4 bases and J by 2 bases, with 14 bases left in between. Germline V gene lookup returns CDR1 SGHNT and CDR2 YYREEE (reference sequence). The CDR3 region is CASSPGGPSTDTQYF. The CDR3 DNA follows: TGTGCCAGCAGCCCAGGGGGGCCCTCCACAGATACGCAGTATTTT.

The V and J genes are TRBV14 and TRBJ2-7; TRBD2 matches 7 bases. Trimming took 0 bases from V and 6 from J; bases not matched to a gene: 11. Looked up from germline, CDR1 is SGHDN and CDR2 is FVKESK. The CDR3 runs to 16 residues. The CDR3 nucleotides read TGTGCCAGCAGCCAAGATAGACCAGGGAGGGGTGGCGAGCAGTACTTC. Translation gives CASSQDRPGRGGEQYF.